This TCR beta chain was recovered during a study of blood T cell repertoires in COVID-19 (TCRdb year 2020). For the study in its entirety: Collaborator samples came from the United States, Italy and Spain and covered acute and convalescent phases of COVID-19. The prospective study material was composed of cDNA or gDNA derived from T cells, B-cell-depleted T cells, or PBMCs. Subjects who had been exposed to COVID-19, were actively infected with it, or had recovered from it provided the deeply sampled blood TCRbeta repertoires that made up the dataset. The repertoires were released in a freely available public database meant as a resource for research on the immune response to SARS-CoV-2. Samples were obtained from the ongoing ImmuneRACE study (first 160 participants) and from some 1,300 subjects provided by 6 global collaborators. A de-identified subject ID, COVID-19 status, age in years and sex were almost always included in the sample metadata. Where HLA class I and class II types were available, the types were taken from metadata supplied by the sample provider, not from assay-based typing.

The CDR3 holds 12 amino acids from the cysteine to the phenylalanine. Only the CDR3 region is kept as DNA, spanning 36 bases read in frame from base 1. V loses 3 bases, J loses 10 bases, and the germline ends lie 10 bases apart. Overall results and qualifications from the work: The amount of clinical and demographic metadata varied by source and participant and was provided uncurated.

Worth noting for this clone: Its antigen is still unknown. No qualities accompany the bases; no much larger clone lies one base away.

Whole blood was collected in K2EDTA tubes by collaborating institutions according to the institutions' own protocols. Collaborator samples were shipped for TCRbeta analysis as frozen whole blood, isolated PBMCs, or DNA extracted from either sample type. The immunoSEQ Assay, a bias-controlled multiplex PCR, was used to amplify TCRbeta CDR3 regions from genomic DNA. Regarding the original processing steps: The number of nucleated cells in each sample was estimated by amplification of reference gene primers within the assay. To quantify the absolute abundance of each unique TCRbeta CDR3 rearrangement, sequence reads were collapsed and filtered. Productive Simpson clonality was computed per sample as the square root of Simpson's diversity index over productive rearrangements. TCRdb took this table from immuneACCESS and kept in-frame rearrangements with V and J called. Such tables lack part of the clones; where checked against another copy, unresolved V genes explain under half of the gap, and the rest is unexplained. D and trimming were read from the DNA, whereas the V and J calls and clone size are those reported in that table. Within this sample are some 80,000 clones, with roughly 78% of them counted one time only. In total, the top ten clones hold about 5.4% of the sample.

This receptor was identified in a woman over 75 with active or convalescent COVID-19. Rearrangement joined TRBV12-3 or TRBV12-4 to TRBJ1-3, with a tentative D gene TRBD1 over 6 matching bases. What was sequenced was peripheral blood. The CDR3 in this case is CASSFQRGTIYF. The nucleotide sequence is TGTGCCAGCAGTTTTCAGAGGGGGACCATATATTTT.